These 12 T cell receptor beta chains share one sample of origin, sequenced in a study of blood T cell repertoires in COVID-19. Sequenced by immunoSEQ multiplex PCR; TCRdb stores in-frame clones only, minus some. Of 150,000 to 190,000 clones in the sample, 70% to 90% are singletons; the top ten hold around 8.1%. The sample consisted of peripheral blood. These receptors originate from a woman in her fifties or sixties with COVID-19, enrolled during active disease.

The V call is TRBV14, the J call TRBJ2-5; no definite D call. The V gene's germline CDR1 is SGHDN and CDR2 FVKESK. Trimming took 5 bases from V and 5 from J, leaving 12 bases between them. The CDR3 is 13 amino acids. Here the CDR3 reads CASSELARETQYF. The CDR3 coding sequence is TGTGCCAGCAGCGAACTGGCTAGGGAGACCCAGTACTTC.

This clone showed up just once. Here the CDR3 DNA reads TGTGCCAGCACCAGGGAAGGGGGCAATCAGCCCCAGCATTTT. Amino acids: CASTREGGNQPQHF. The chain combines TRBV2 with TRBJ1-5; possible D gene TRBD1, 5 bases. The germline V gene encodes CDR1 SNHLY and CDR2 FYNNEI. Trimming took 7 bases from V and 2 from J, leaving 12 bases between them. This CDR3 is built from 14 residues.

The DNA for the CDR3 is TGCAGCGTAGCTGACAGTGATAATTCACCCCTCCACTTT. Encoded protein: CSVADSDNSPLHF. This rearrangement joins TRBV29-1 to TRBJ1-6; maybe TRBD1 (5 bases). Per the germline V gene, CDR1 is SQVTM and CDR2 is ANQGSEA. This CDR3 spans 13 amino acids. V gave up 6 bases and J gave up 5 bases, with 11 bases separating them.

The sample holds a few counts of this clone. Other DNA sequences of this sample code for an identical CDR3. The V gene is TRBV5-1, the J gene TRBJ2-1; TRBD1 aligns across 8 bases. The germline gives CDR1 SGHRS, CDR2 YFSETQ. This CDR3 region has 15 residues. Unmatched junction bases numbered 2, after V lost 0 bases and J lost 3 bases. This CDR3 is CASSLVDRDYNEQFF. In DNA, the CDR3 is TGCGCCAGCAGCTTGGTGGACAGGGACTACAATGAGCAGTTCTTC.

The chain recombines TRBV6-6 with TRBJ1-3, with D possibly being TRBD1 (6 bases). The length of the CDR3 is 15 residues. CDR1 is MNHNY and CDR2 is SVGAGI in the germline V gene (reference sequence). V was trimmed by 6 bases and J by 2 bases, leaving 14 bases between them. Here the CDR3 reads CASSLRGKPGNTIYF. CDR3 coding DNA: TGTGCCAGCAGCCTTAGGGGGAAGCCTGGAAACACCATATATTTT.

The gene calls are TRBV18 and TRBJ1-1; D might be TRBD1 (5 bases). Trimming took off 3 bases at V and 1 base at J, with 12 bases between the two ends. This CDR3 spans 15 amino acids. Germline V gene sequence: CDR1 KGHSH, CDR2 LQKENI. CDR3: CASSPTDSENTEAFF. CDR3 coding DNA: TGTGCCAGCTCACCGACTGACAGTGAGAACACTGAAGCTTTCTTT. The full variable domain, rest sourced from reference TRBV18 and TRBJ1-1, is NAGVMQNPRHLVRRRGQEARLRCSPMKGHSHVYWYRQLPEEGLKFMVYLQKENIIDESGMPKERFSAEFPKEGPSILRIQQVVRGDSAAYFCASSPTDSENTEAFFGQGTRLTVV.

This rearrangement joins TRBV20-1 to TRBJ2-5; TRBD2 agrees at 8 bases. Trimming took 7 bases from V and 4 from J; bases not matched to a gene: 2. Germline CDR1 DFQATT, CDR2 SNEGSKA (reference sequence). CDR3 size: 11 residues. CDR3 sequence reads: CSVLAGETQYF. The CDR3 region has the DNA TGCAGTGTCCTAGCGGGAGAGACCCAGTACTTC.

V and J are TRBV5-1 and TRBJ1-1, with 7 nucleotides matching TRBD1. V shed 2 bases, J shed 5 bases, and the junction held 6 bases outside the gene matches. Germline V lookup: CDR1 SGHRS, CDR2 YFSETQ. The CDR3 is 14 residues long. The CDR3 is CASSFITGVTEAFF. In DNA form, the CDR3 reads TGCGCCAGCAGCTTCATTACAGGGGTAACTGAAGCTTTCTTT. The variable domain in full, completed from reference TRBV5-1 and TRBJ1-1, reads KAGVTQTPRYLIKTRGQQVTLSCSPISGHRSVSWYQQTPGQGLQFLFEYFSETQRNKGNFPGRFSGRQFSNSRSEMNVSTLELGDSALYLCASSFITGVTEAFFGQGTRLTVV.

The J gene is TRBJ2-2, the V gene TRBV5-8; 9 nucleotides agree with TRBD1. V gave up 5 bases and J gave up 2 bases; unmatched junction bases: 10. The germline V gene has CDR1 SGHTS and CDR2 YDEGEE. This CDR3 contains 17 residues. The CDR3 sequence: CASRNGQGTLNTGELFF. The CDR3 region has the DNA TGTGCCAGCAGAAATGGACAGGGGACACTAAACACCGGGGAGCTGTTTTTT.

As DNA, the CDR3 is TGTGCCAGCAGTCCCGACAACACAGATACGCAGTATTTT. It encodes CASSPDNTDTQYF. The rearrangement uses TRBV12-3 or TRBV12-4 and TRBJ2-3; unclear D gene. There are 13 residues in the CDR3. V lost 5 bases to trimming and J lost 2 bases, with 8 bases between them.

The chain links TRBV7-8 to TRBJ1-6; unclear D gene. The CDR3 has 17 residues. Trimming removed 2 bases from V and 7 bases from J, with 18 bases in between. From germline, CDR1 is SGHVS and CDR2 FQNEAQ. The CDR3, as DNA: TGTGCCAGCAGCTTAAGGCAGACCGGGATGATAAATTCACCCCTCCACTTT. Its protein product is CASSLRQTGMINSPLHF.

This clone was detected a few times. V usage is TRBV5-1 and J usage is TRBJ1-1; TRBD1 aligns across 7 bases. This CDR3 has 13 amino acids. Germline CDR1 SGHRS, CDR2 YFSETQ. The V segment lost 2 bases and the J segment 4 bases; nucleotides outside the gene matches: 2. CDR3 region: CASSFDRATEAFF. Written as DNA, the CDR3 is TGCGCCAGCAGCTTTGACAGGGCCACTGAAGCTTTCTTT.